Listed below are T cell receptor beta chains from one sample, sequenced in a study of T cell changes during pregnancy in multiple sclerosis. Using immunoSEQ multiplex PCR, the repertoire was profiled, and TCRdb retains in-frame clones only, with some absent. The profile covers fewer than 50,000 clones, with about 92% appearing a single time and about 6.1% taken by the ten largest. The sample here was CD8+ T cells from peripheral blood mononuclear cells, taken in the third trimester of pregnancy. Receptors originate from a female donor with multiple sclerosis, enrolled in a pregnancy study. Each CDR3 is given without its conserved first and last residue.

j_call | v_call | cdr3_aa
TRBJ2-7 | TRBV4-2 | ASSQPSSGRAFYEQY
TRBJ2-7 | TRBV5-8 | ASSFILRGVRHEQY
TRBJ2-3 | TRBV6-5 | ASIKGADTQY
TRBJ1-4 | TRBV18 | ASSPTGEGSGEKLF
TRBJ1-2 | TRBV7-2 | ASSLAYRFDGYT
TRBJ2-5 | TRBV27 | ASSRILGLAGQETQY
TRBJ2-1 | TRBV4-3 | ASSQGTGGYYNEQF
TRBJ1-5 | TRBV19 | ASSTGAQPQH
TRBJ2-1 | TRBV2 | ASSEVAGNEQF
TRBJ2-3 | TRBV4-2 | ASSQTSGSPDTQY
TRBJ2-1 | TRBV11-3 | ASSYPGTSLDSSYNEQF
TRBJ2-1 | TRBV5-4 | ASSLGPAGDNEQF
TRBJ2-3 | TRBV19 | AVTPGASGTSTDTQY
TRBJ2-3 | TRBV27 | ASSLSGQYNRPQY
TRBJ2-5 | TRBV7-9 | ASSLTRDREETQY
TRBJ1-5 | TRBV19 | ASSIEPLNSNQPQH
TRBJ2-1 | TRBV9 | ASSVGSSYNEQF